The sequence of this T cell receptor (beta chain) was determined in a study of cytomegalovirus exposure and HLA in healthy donors. The wider study: One earlier analysis, a look at roughly 180 million T cells, found some 120 million unique TCR beta sequences. Study findings and constraints: Generally TCR sequences proved uncommon, though certain public TCRs appeared in numerous donors. Several of the most significant clusters appeared linked to common viral pathogens, based on a later analysis.

As regards this clone: Its antigen is unidentified.

13 Jbeta primers and 60 Vbeta primers were used for the PCR. Repertoires were generated with immunoSEQ multiplex PCR, while TCRdb's copy carries only in-frame clones and drops some. The table lists about 130,000 clones, roughly 18% of them singletons, with approximately 2.9% in the top ten. Germline-derived CDR1 and CDR2 are SGHVS and FNYEAQ. V lost 1 base to trimming and J lost 8 bases, with 6 bases between them. The CDR3 runs 12 residues. Healthy bone marrow donors made up the cohort. The material sequenced was PBMCs. The receptor comes from a female donor in good health and CMV-seropositive. The chain uses TRBV7-6 and TRBJ2-1; D unresolved. CDR3 sequence (DNA): TGTGCCAGCAGCTTAGTATTCCATGAGCAGTTCTTC. Encoded protein: CASSLVFHEQFF. Variable domain in full (rest from reference TRBV7-6 and TRBJ2-1): GAGVSQSPRYKVTKRGQDVALRCDPISGHVSLYWYRQALGQGPEFLTYFNYEAQQDKSGLPNDRFSAERPEGSISTLTIQRTEQRDSAMYRCASSLVFHEQFFGPGTRLTVL.